What follows are 22 T cell receptor beta chains derived from one specimen sequenced in a study of blood T cell repertoires in COVID-19 (dated by TCRdb to about 2020). Preparation of the library involved the immunoSEQ multiplex PCR assay. Entries here come from immuneACCESS through TCRdb and include only in-frame sequences with V and J called. Some clones fail to appear in such tables; in the studies checked, an unresolved V gene covers under half of the shortfall, and the cause of the remainder is unknown. For this sample the table gives 250,000 to 300,000 clones, of which roughly 89% were detected only once. The top ten hold 1.9% of the sample. Sequencing used PBMCs or T cells enriched from blood (not recorded which). All receptors come from a woman aged 55-70 years who had recovered from COVID-19.

Comment on this clone: Within the sample, other DNA sequences also encode this same CDR3. The gene calls are TRBV9 and TRBJ2-7; D is unclear. The germline gives CDR1 SGDLS, CDR2 YYNGEE. V gave up 0 bases and J gave up 3 bases, with 7 bases separating them. This CDR3 has 13 residues. The CDR3 here is CASSVGGSYEQYF. CDR3 in DNA: TGTGCCAGCAGCGTAGGTGGCAGCTACGAGCAGTACTTC.

The chain combines TRBV15 with TRBJ2-1; 7 bases line up with TRBD2. The CDR3 has 16 residues. Per the germline V gene, CDR1 is LNHNV and CDR2 is YYDKDF (reference sequence). V gave up 6 bases and J gave up 0 bases; unmatched junction bases: 8. CDR3 coding DNA: TGTGCCACCAGGTTACTAGCGACGGGCTCCTACAATGAGCAGTTCTTC. It yields the protein CATRLLATGSYNEQFF.

The chain uses TRBV28 and TRBJ2-3, with D hard to call. CDR1 is MDHEN and CDR2 is SYDVKM in the germline V gene. Trimming left V 7 bases short and J 2 bases short, with 13 bases between. The CDR3 totals 14 residues. CDR3 sequence (DNA): TGTGCCAGCACACTCGCTCGATCCACAGATACGCAGTATTTT. Its translation: CASTLARSTDTQYF.

V gene TRBV14 combines with J gene TRBJ2-7; perhaps TRBD2 as D (5 bases). The V and J ends lost 4 bases and 3 bases respectively, with 10 bases between them. This CDR3 spans 13 amino acids. Germline CDR1 reads SGHDN; CDR2 reads FVKESK. The CDR3: CASSPGLFYEQYF. The CDR3 region has the DNA TGTGCCAGCAGCCCCGGACTGTTCTACGAGCAGTACTTC.

The J gene is TRBJ1-5, the V gene TRBV5-3; 7 bases are shared with TRBD1. TRBV5-3 is annotated as an ORF whose role is uncertain. With V trimmed by 4 bases and J by 4 bases, 17 bases remained unmatched. CDR3 size: 18 residues. CDR3 coding DNA: TGTGCCAGAAGCCATAAGTCCCCCCGACAGGGACAAAATCAGCCCCAGCATTTT. Its translation is CARSHKSPRQGQNQPQHF.

This chain joins TRBV30 and TRBJ2-6, with D possibly being TRBD2 (5 bases). Trimming stripped 5 bases from V and 12 bases from J, with 11 bases between. This CDR3 has 11 amino acids. Germline V gene lookup returns CDR1 GTSNPN and CDR2 SVGIG (reference sequence). The CDR3 DNA is TGTGCCTGGGGAGGCCCGGGCGTCCTGACTTTC. As protein: CAWGGPGVLTF.

The CDR3 DNA is TGTGCCAGCAGCTCCCAAGCGGGGCTCCTAGATAATTCACCCCTCCACTTT. This encodes CASSSQAGLLDNSPLHF. The chain couples TRBV21-1 to TRBJ1-6. TRBV21-1 is reported as a pseudogene. The CDR3 has 17 residues.

This clone was observed once. J is TRBJ1-2 and V is TRBV7-9; TRBD1 is a possible D gene (6 bases). The CDR3 consists of 13 residues. V was shortened by 3 bases and J by 6 bases, with 11 bases between the two germline ends. CDR1 and CDR2 from the germline V gene are SEHNR and FQNEAQ (reference sequence). In DNA, the CDR3 is TGTGCCAGCAGCTTCGAGGGGGACAATGGCTACACCTTC. It specifies CASSFEGDNGYTF.

The genes are TRBV30 and TRBJ2-7; 11 bases match TRBD1. Germline V gene data show CDR1 as GTSNPN and CDR2 as SVGIG (reference sequence). There are 14 residues in the CDR3. V was pared by 7 bases and J by 2 bases, with 7 bases of the junction left unmatched. CDR3 sequence reads: CAFSPGQGAYEQYF. Written as DNA, the CDR3 is TGTGCCTTCTCTCCGGGACAGGGGGCCTACGAGCAGTACTTC.

The chain has TRBV18 and TRBJ2-7, with TRBD1 matching 10 bases. The CDR3 is made up of 17 amino acids. Germline-derived CDR1 and CDR2 are KGHSH and LQKENI. V lost 1 base, J lost 6 bases, and 12 bases stayed unmatched. In nucleotides, the CDR3 is TGTGCCAGCTCACCACGCGGGACAGGGGACGCGTCGAGCGAGCAGTACTTC. It translates to CASSPRGTGDASSEQYF.

This chain connects TRBV5-5 to TRBJ1-4, with D perhaps TRBD1 (5 bases). V lost 4 bases and J 8 bases, leaving 9 bases between the germline ends. Germline-derived CDR1 and CDR2 are SGHKS and YYEKEE (reference sequence). The CDR3 loop spans 12 amino acids. CDR3 in amino acids: CASSLTGEKLFF. In DNA form, the CDR3 reads TGTGCCAGCAGCCTCACAGGCGAAAAACTGTTTTTT.

V and J are TRBV4-1 and TRBJ1-3; D gene ambiguous. Trimming pared 1 base from V and 1 base from J, leaving 8 bases between. In germline, CDR1 is MGHRA, CDR2 YSYEKL. This CDR3 comprises 15 residues. The DNA for the CDR3 is TGCGCCAGCAGCCAAGTCAGGTCATCTGGAAACACCATATATTTT. Its protein is CASSQVRSSGNTIYF.

V gene TRBV7-2 combines with J gene TRBJ1-3; D is unclear. The CDR3 runs to 14 residues. The V and J ends lost 4 bases and 1 base respectively, with 8 bases between them. CDR1 is SGHTA and CDR2 is FQGNSA in the germline V gene. The CDR3 protein is CASSSLQSGNTIYF. As DNA, the CDR3 is TGTGCCAGCAGCTCCCTTCAGTCTGGAAACACCATATATTTT.

The chain employs TRBV9 and TRBJ1-4; D is undetermined. The CDR3 consists of 15 residues. Looked up from germline, CDR1 is SGDLS and CDR2 is YYNGEE. Trimming pared 4 bases from V and 5 bases from J, leaving 15 bases between. The CDR3 sequence is CASSPSPLPNEKLFF. DNA for the CDR3: TGTGCCAGCAGCCCTTCCCCTCTACCCAATGAAAAACTGTTTTTT.

The chain is built from TRBV30 and TRBJ2-1, with D possibly TRBD2 on 5 matching bases. CDR3 length equals 14 residues. Germline lookup yields CDR1 GTSNPN and CDR2 SVGIG (reference sequence). V dropped 3 bases and J dropped 4 bases, with 13 bases sitting between them. DNA of the CDR3: TGTGCCTGGAGCCTCACCGGGATATACAATGAGCAGTTCTTC. This sequence encodes CAWSLTGIYNEQFF.

This clone was counted once. The gene calls are TRBV5-1 and TRBJ1-1; tentatively, D is TRBD1 (5 bases). This CDR3 region has 14 residues. Germline V lookup: CDR1 SGHRS, CDR2 YFSETQ. V was pared by 0 bases and J by 1 base, with 7 bases between. In DNA, the CDR3 is TGCGCCAGCAGCTTGGGGGGCCCGAACACTGAAGCTTTCTTT. This sequence encodes CASSLGGPNTEAFF.

The chain is built from TRBV28 and TRBJ1-2, with 7 bases identical to TRBD1. CDR1 MDHEN and CDR2 SYDVKM come from the germline V gene. Trimming cost V 6 bases and J 5 bases; bases outside gene matches: 3. The CDR3 extends over 12 amino acids. DNA for the CDR3: TGTGCCAGCAGGTCGACAGGGTATGGCTACACCTTC. Encoded protein: CASRSTGYGYTF.

V and J are TRBV6-4 and TRBJ1-4; TRBD1 agrees at 8 bases. The germline CDR1 and CDR2 sequences are MRHNA and SNTAGT. This CDR3 comprises 20 residues. V gave up 0 bases and J gave up 3 bases; unmatched junction bases: 15. The CDR3 DNA reads TGTGCCAGCAGTGACTCGAATTACAGGGGGACCAGGTCGGCTAATGAAAAACTGTTTTTT. It specifies CASSDSNYRGTRSANEKLFF.

The chain is built from TRBV9 and TRBJ1-4; no clear D. This CDR3 spans 13 amino acids. V was trimmed by 4 bases and J by 3 bases, leaving 7 bases between them. From germline, CDR1 is SGDLS and CDR2 YYNGEE. CDR3 sequence: CASSPTSNEKLFF. CDR3 bases: TGTGCCAGCAGCCCCACTTCTAATGAAAAACTGTTTTTT.

The V and J genes are TRBV1 and TRBJ2-7; no DNA check was done on the table's D call, TRBD2. TRBV1 is tagged as a pseudogene. The CDR3 totals 15 residues. Here the CDR3 DNA reads TGCACCAGCAGCTCCGGACTAGCGGCCTCAAGCGAGCAGTACTTC. Protein sequence: CTSSSGLAASSEQYF.

The gene calls are TRBV7-6 and TRBJ1-2; weak D call: TRBD1 (5 bases). V shed 3 bases and J shed 2 bases, with 10 bases lying between them. This CDR3 has 14 residues. The germline V gene encodes CDR1 SGHVS and CDR2 FNYEAQ. CDR3 loop: CASSFNKGNYGYTF. Written as DNA, the CDR3 is TGTGCCAGCAGCTTTAACAAGGGGAACTATGGCTACACCTTC.

The rearrangement uses TRBV7-2 and TRBJ2-7; TRBD2 agrees at 11 bases. The V and J ends lost 1 base and 7 bases, in that order; junction bases with no gene match: 0. The CDR3 loop spans 13 amino acids. Germline values: CDR1 SGHTA, CDR2 FQGNSA. CDR3 nucleotide sequence: TGTGCCAGCAGCTTAGGACTAGCGGGAGAGCAGTACTTC. This translates into CASSLGLAGEQYF.